The 2 T cell receptor beta chains given below trace back to one sample, sequenced in a study of T cell repertoires in cytomegalovirus infection. TCRdb passed the reads through MiXCR, listing each CDR3 protein once. Altogether some 320,000 distinct CDR3 sequences are present, more than 8% being singletons, with the ten largest covering around 4.1%. The sample comprised PBMCs. Receptors originate from a human donor in good health (CMV status not recorded). Some clones in this sample may be carry-over from other donors' samples.

This clonotype appeared a few times. The V gene is TRBV30, the J gene TRBJ1-4, with 9 bases matching TRBD1. Unmatched junction bases numbered 5, after V lost 4 bases and J lost 2 bases. Per germline, CDR1 GTSNPN and CDR2 SVGIG (reference sequence). This CDR3 region has 15 residues. CDR3 DNA: TGTGCCTGGAACCCCGGACAGGGGACTAATGAAAAACTGTTTTTT. It encodes CAWNPGQGTNEKLFF.

The chain links TRBV19 to TRBJ2-2; D not resolved. Germline lookup yields CDR1 LNHDA and CDR2 SQIVND (reference sequence). The V gene lost 3 bases and the J gene lost 7 bases, with 9 bases spanning the gap. The CDR3 covers 13 residues. The CDR3 DNA reads TGTGCCAGTAGTATCAAGAAGGGCGGGGAGCTGTTTTTT. As protein: CASSIKKGGELFF.